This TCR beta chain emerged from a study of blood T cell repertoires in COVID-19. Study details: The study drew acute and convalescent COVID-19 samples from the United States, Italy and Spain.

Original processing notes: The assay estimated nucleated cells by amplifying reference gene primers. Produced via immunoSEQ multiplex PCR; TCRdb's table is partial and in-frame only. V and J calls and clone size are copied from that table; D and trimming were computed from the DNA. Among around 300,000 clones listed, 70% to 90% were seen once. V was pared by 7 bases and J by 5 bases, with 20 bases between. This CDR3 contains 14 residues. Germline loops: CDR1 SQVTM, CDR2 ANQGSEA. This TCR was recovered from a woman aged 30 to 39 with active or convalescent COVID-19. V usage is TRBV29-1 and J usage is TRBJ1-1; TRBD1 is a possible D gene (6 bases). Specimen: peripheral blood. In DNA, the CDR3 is TGCAGCGCTGGGCGGGGGCGGTCGAATACTGAAGCTTTCTTT. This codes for CSAGRGRSNTEAFF.